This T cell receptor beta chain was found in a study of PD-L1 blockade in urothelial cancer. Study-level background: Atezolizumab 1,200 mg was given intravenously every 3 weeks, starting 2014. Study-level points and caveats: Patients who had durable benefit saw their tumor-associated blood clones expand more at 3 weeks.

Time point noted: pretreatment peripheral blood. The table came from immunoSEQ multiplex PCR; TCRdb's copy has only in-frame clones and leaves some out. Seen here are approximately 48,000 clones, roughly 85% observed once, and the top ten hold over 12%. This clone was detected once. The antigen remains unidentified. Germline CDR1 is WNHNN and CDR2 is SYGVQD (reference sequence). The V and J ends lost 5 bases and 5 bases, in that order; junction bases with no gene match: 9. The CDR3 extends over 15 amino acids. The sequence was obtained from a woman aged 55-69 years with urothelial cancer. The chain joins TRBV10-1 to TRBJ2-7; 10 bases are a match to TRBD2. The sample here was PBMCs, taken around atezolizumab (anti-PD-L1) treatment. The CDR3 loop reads CASSKGLAGENEQYF. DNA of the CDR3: TGCGCCAGCAGTAAAGGGCTAGCGGGAGAGAACGAGCAGTACTTC.